This TCR beta chain was sequenced in a study of radiation and T cells in renal cell carcinoma. Of note for this clone: Its target is unknown.

Clones were sequenced by immunoSEQ multiplex PCR, and TCRdb holds only the in-frame ones, with some missing. This sample has tens of thousands of clones; approximately 81% occur once, and the top ten carry roughly a third. Study conclusions and caveats: In blood, top tumor clones expanded by 2 weeks, shrinking by 4.

Described time point: blood 4 weeks post-SBRT, at nephrectomy. Treatment of the sample: 15 Gy SBRT to primary tumor, nephrectomy 4 weeks later. The specimen comprised blood, sampled from a patient whose treatment included radiotherapy and nephrectomy. This receptor was obtained from a man aged 60-69 years with renal cell carcinoma.

The CDR3 DNA reads TGTGCCAGCAGTGGTCTAGCGGGAGAAACTGAATCATACGAGCAGTACTTC. Translation: CASSGLAGETESYEQYF. The chain links TRBV2 to TRBJ2-7; 10 bases match TRBD2. The CDR3 length is 17 residues. V was pared by 4 bases and J by 4 bases, with 13 bases of the junction left unmatched. Germline V gene lookup returns CDR1 SNHLY and CDR2 FYNNEI.